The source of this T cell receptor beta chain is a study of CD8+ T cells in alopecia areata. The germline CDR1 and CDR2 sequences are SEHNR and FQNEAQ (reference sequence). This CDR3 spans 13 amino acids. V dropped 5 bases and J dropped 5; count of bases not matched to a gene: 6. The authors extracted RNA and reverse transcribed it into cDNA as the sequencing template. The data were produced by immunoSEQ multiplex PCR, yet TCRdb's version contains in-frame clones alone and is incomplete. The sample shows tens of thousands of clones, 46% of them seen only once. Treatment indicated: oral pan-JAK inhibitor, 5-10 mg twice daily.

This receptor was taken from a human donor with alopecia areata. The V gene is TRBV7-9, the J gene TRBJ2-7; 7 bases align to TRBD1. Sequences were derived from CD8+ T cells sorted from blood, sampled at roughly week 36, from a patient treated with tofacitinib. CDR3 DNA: TGTGCCAGCAGCCCTGGGGGACAGAACGAGCAGTACTTC. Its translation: CASSPGGQNEQYF.